These T cell receptor beta chains were read from a single sample in a study of cytomegalovirus exposure and HLA in healthy donors. Profiling relied on immunoSEQ multiplex PCR, and the TCRdb table lists in-frame clones only, not all of them. The repertoire includes approximately 100,000 clones, roughly 80% of them detected once, and roughly 5% sits in the top ten. The sequenced sample consisted of PBMCs. These receptors were obtained from a female donor in good health and CMV-seropositive. CDR3s include the opening cysteine and the closing phenylalanine or tryptophan. The order of the fields is D gene, clone size, V gene, J gene, CDR3 DNA, CDR3 protein. D genes are given only for firm matches. Not every row has a clone size; where given, it reads once, few, many or a size class.

NA	NA	TRBV19	TRBJ1-2	TGTGCCAGTAGTAGTAGGGGGACGGGCTATGGCTACACCTTC	CASSSRGTGYGYTF
TRBD1	NA	TRBV5-5	TRBJ1-2	TGTGCCAGCAGCTGGGACAGGGTCGGAATCTACACCTTC	CASSWDRVGIYTF
TRBD2	NA	TRBV13	TRBJ2-4	TGTGCCAGCAGCTTAGGCGCTAGCGGAGCCAAAAACATTCAGTACTTC	CASSLGASGAKNIQYF
TRBD2	NA	TRBV28	TRBJ2-5	TGTGCCAGCTCGGCGGGAGGGGGCCAAGAGACCCAGTACTTC	CASSAGGGQETQYF
NA	few	TRBV6-6	TRBJ2-7	TGTGCCAGCAGCCTCGGGACTGATACCGAGCAGTACTTC	CASSLGTDTEQYF
NA	once	TRBV4-1	TRBJ2-7	TGCGCCAGCAGCTCAGAGGAGGGCGTCTACGAGCAGTACTTC	CASSSEEGVYEQYF
NA	NA	TRBV10-3	TRBJ2-3	TGTGCCATCAGTACCACTAGCACAGATACGCAGTATTTT	CAISTTSTDTQYF
TRBD1	few	TRBV14	TRBJ1-1	TGTGCCAGCAGTCAGTACCAGGGGGCCGGGGAAGCTTTCTTT	CASSQYQGAGEAFF
NA	NA	TRBV19	TRBJ1-5	TGTGCCAGTAGTATGCGGGAGAGCAATCAGCCCCAGCATTTT	CASSMRESNQPQHF
NA	NA	TRBV30	TRBJ2-5	TGTGCCTGGAGTTACGGGTCTGAGACCCAGTACTTC	CAWSYGSETQYF
NA	once	TRBV6-5	TRBJ1-2	TGTGCCAGCAGTGAACCCGGTGATCGAGATGGCTACACCTTC	CASSEPGDRDGYTF
TRBD2	few	TRBV5-1	TRBJ2-1	TGCGCCAGCAGATGGACTAGCGGGAGTCCTTCCTACAATGAGCAGTTCTTC	CASRWTSGSPSYNEQFF
NA	NA	TRBV11-2	TRBJ2-5	TGTGCCAGCAGCTTAGGGGGACTTAGCCAAGAGACCCAGTACTTC	CASSLGGLSQETQYF
TRBD1	NA	TRBV2	TRBJ1-5	TGTGCCAGCAGTGACGAGGGGGCTAGGCCCCAGCATTTT	CASSDEGARPQHF
NA	NA	TRBV6-5	TRBJ1-4	TGTGCCAGCAGCCCCACAGGGCTGGCTAATGAAAAACTGTTTTTT	CASSPTGLANEKLFF
NA	few	TRBV5-6	TRBJ1-5	TGTGCCAGCAGCTTCGGGACTTTATCTCAGCCCCAGCATTTT	CASSFGTLSQPQHF
NA	once	TRBV6-1	TRBJ2-7	TGTGCCAGCAGAGAACATCGTTCAGTCTACGAGCAGTACTTC	CASREHRSVYEQYF
NA	few	TRBV4-2	TRBJ2-1	TGTGCCAGCAGCGTTCATAGCCCCCAGTCGGGTGAGCAGTTCTTC	CASSVHSPQSGEQFF
TRBD1	NA	TRBV2	TRBJ1-5	TGTGCCAGCAGGGATGGGACAGGGGTAAGCAATCAGCCCCAGCATTTT	CASRDGTGVSNQPQHF